Listed below are T cell receptor beta chains from one sample, sequenced in a study of follicular helper T cells after annual influenza vaccination. Method: immunoSEQ multiplex PCR; TCRdb's copy keeps in-frame clones and lacks some. The sample has approximately 4,900 clones; approximately 89% are singletons. The sample in question was CXCR5+ CD38- circulating T follicular helper cells from blood, obtained 7 days after influenza vaccination. Receptor source: an adult who received the influenza vaccine. Both conserved end residues are part of each CDR3. The D gene is left open where the match is weak. Rows may omit the clone size; those that give it use once, few, many or a size class.

clone_size: .
d_call: .
j_call: TRBJ2-3
v_call: TRBV6-4
cdr3_aa: CASRLRGTNLTDTQYF
cdr3_nt: TGTGCCAGCAGACTCCGCGGGACGAACCTCACAGATACGCAGTATTTT

clone_size: .
d_call: .
j_call: TRBJ2-5
v_call: TRBV2
cdr3_aa: CASTVGEVEETQYF
cdr3_nt: TGTGCCAGCACGGTGGGGGAGGTCGAAGAGACCCAGTACTTC

clone_size: .
d_call: TRBD2
j_call: TRBJ2-2
v_call: TRBV30
cdr3_aa: CAFSGSRTGELFF
cdr3_nt: TGTGCCTTTAGCGGGAGCCGGACCGGGGAGCTGTTTTTT

clone_size: once
d_call: .
j_call: TRBJ2-7
v_call: TRBV11-2
cdr3_aa: CASSLVYGHSYEQYF
cdr3_nt: TGTGCCAGCAGCTTAGTTTACGGACACTCCTACGAGCAGTACTTC

clone_size: .
d_call: .
j_call: TRBJ1-5
v_call: TRBV5-1
cdr3_aa: CASSLGQSNQPQHF
cdr3_nt: TGCGCCAGCAGCTTGGGGCAGTCCAATCAGCCCCAGCATTTT

clone_size: .
d_call: TRBD1
j_call: TRBJ1-1
v_call: TRBV19
cdr3_aa: CASSPPDRGQGEAFF
cdr3_nt: TGTGCCAGTAGTCCCCCTGACAGGGGGCAAGGTGAAGCTTTCTTT

clone_size: few
d_call: TRBD1
j_call: TRBJ2-2
v_call: TRBV5-1
cdr3_aa: CASSLGDRTGELFF
cdr3_nt: TGCGCCAGCAGCTTGGGGGACAGGACCGGGGAGCTGTTTTTT

clone_size: .
d_call: .
j_call: TRBJ2-1
v_call: TRBV19
cdr3_aa: CASRDYSSYNEQFF
cdr3_nt: TGTGCCAGTAGGGACTATAGCTCCTACAATGAGCAGTTCTTC

clone_size: few
d_call: .
j_call: TRBJ2-4
v_call: TRBV4-1
cdr3_aa: CASSRAGLVLAKNIQYF
cdr3_nt: TGCGCCAGCAGCCGAGCGGGTCTCGTTCTAGCCAAAAACATTCAGTACTTC

clone_size: .
d_call: .
j_call: TRBJ1-6
v_call: TRBV27
cdr3_aa: CASSLETGSHSPLHF
cdr3_nt: TGTGCCAGCAGTTTGGAAACAGGATCACATTCCCCCCTCCACTTT

clone_size: once
d_call: TRBD1
j_call: TRBJ2-2
v_call: TRBV5-1
cdr3_aa: CASSLAGTGPSNTGELFF
cdr3_nt: TGCGCCAGCAGCTTGGCGGGGACAGGTCCTTCGAACACCGGGGAGCTGTTTTTT

clone_size: .
d_call: TRBD1
j_call: TRBJ1-1
v_call: TRBV30
cdr3_aa: CASYRGPNTEAFF
cdr3_nt: TGTGCCAGCTACAGGGGACCGAACACTGAAGCTTTCTTT

clone_size: once
d_call: .
j_call: TRBJ1-2
v_call: TRBV5-4
cdr3_aa: CASSIERPNYGYTF
cdr3_nt: TGTGCCAGCAGCATAGAACGTCCTAACTATGGCTACACCTTC

clone_size: .
d_call: .
j_call: TRBJ1-6
v_call: TRBV6-4
cdr3_aa: CASRAEQGNSPLHF
cdr3_nt: TGTGCCAGCAGAGCTGAACAGGGAAATTCACCCCTCCACTTT

clone_size: .
d_call: .
j_call: TRBJ1-2
v_call: TRBV10-2
cdr3_aa: CASSGSYGYTF
cdr3_nt: TGCGCCAGCAGTGGCAGCTATGGCTACACCTTC

clone_size: .
d_call: .
j_call: TRBJ1-1
v_call: TRBV18
cdr3_aa: CASSRTKNTEAFF
cdr3_nt: TGTGCCAGCTCACGAACAAAGAACACTGAAGCTTTCTTT

clone_size: .
d_call: .
j_call: TRBJ1-4
v_call: TRBV18
cdr3_aa: CASSLRHGANEKLFF
cdr3_nt: TGTGCCAGCTCACTAAGACATGGCGCTAATGAAAAACTGTTTTTT

clone_size: .
d_call: TRBD1
j_call: TRBJ1-2
v_call: TRBV4-2
cdr3_aa: CASSRDRDYGYTF
cdr3_nt: TGTGCCAGCAGCCGGGACAGAGACTATGGCTACACCTTC

clone_size: .
d_call: TRBD1
j_call: TRBJ1-1
v_call: TRBV4-2
cdr3_aa: CASSQVDRVTEAFF
cdr3_nt: TGTGCCAGCAGCCAAGTCGACAGGGTAACTGAAGCTTTCTTT

clone_size: .
d_call: TRBD2
j_call: TRBJ2-2
v_call: TRBV2
cdr3_aa: CASSEEAGGYTGELFF
cdr3_nt: TGTGCCAGCAGTGAAGAAGCGGGGGGCTACACCGGGGAGCTGTTTTTT

clone_size: .
d_call: TRBD2
j_call: TRBJ2-7
v_call: TRBV27
cdr3_aa: CASSPTLAGEQYF
cdr3_nt: TGTGCCAGCAGCCCAACCCTAGCGGGAGAGCAGTACTTC

clone_size: .
d_call: TRBD1
j_call: TRBJ1-6
v_call: TRBV2
cdr3_aa: CASTRQGAYDSPLHF
cdr3_nt: TGTGCCAGCACACGACAGGGGGCCTATGATTCACCCCTCCACTTT

clone_size: .
d_call: .
j_call: TRBJ1-1
v_call: TRBV19
cdr3_aa: CASSIQGLNTEAFF
cdr3_nt: TGTGCCAGTAGTATACAGGGGCTGAACACTGAAGCTTTCTTT

clone_size: .
d_call: TRBD1
j_call: TRBJ1-2
v_call: TRBV2
cdr3_aa: CASSAQGMGYTF
cdr3_nt: TGTGCCAGCAGTGCACAGGGGATGGGCTACACCTTC

clone_size: .
d_call: TRBD1
j_call: TRBJ2-1
v_call: TRBV7-2
cdr3_aa: CASSPRDRGYNEQFF
cdr3_nt: TGTGCCAGCAGCCCTCGGGACAGGGGATACAATGAGCAGTTCTTC

clone_size: .
d_call: TRBD1
j_call: TRBJ1-2
v_call: TRBV7-2
cdr3_aa: CASSLGQGIRGYTF
cdr3_nt: TGTGCCAGCAGCTTAGGACAGGGGATAAGAGGCTACACCTTC

clone_size: .
d_call: TRBD1
j_call: TRBJ1-2
v_call: TRBV4-1
cdr3_aa: CASSQVRDSGAWGYTF
cdr3_nt: TGCGCCAGCAGCCAAGTAAGGGACAGTGGGGCGTGGGGCTACACCTTC

clone_size: .
d_call: .
j_call: TRBJ2-5
v_call: TRBV5-4
cdr3_aa: CASSLPNQETQYF
cdr3_nt: TGTGCCAGCAGCTTGCCCAACCAAGAGACCCAGTACTTC

clone_size: .
d_call: TRBD1
j_call: TRBJ2-1
v_call: TRBV7-2
cdr3_aa: CASSRERTGSNEQFF
cdr3_nt: TGTGCCAGCAGCCGTGAGCGGACAGGGAGCAATGAGCAGTTCTTC

clone_size: .
d_call: TRBD2
j_call: TRBJ2-2
v_call: TRBV7-6
cdr3_aa: CASSRQAGTNTGELFF
cdr3_nt: TGTGCCAGCAGCCGTCAAGCGGGAACGAACACCGGGGAGCTGTTTTTT

clone_size: .
d_call: .
j_call: TRBJ2-4
v_call: TRBV5-4
cdr3_aa: CASSLQGRGNIQYF
cdr3_nt: TGTGCCAGCAGCCTACAGGGTCGCGGGAACATTCAGTACTTC

clone_size: .
d_call: .
j_call: TRBJ2-2
v_call: TRBV5-5
cdr3_aa: CASSFSGNRELFF
cdr3_nt: TGTGCCAGCAGCTTCTCGGGAAATCGGGAGCTGTTTTTT

clone_size: .
d_call: TRBD2
j_call: TRBJ2-1
v_call: TRBV6-1
cdr3_aa: CASSPGTSRPEQFF
cdr3_nt: TGTGCCAGCAGTCCCGGGACTAGCCGACCTGAGCAGTTCTTC

clone_size: .
d_call: .
j_call: TRBJ1-2
v_call: TRBV5-1
cdr3_aa: CASSLGGPGGYTF
cdr3_nt: TGCGCCAGCAGCTTGGGTGGCCCAGGGGGCTACACCTTC

clone_size: .
d_call: .
j_call: TRBJ2-6
v_call: TRBV15
cdr3_aa: CATSGSLSSGANVLTF
cdr3_nt: TGTGCCACCAGTGGGAGCTTGTCCTCTGGGGCCAACGTCCTGACTTTC

clone_size: .
d_call: TRBD1
j_call: TRBJ1-2
v_call: TRBV5-4
cdr3_aa: CASSQDRGGLWGYTF
cdr3_nt: TGTGCCAGCAGCCAGGACAGGGGTGGTCTTTGGGGCTACACCTTC

clone_size: .
d_call: TRBD1
j_call: TRBJ2-2
v_call: TRBV2
cdr3_aa: CASNRQGNTGELFF
cdr3_nt: TGTGCCAGCAATAGACAGGGTAACACCGGGGAGCTGTTTTTT

clone_size: .
d_call: .
j_call: TRBJ2-3
v_call: TRBV28
cdr3_aa: CASSFFRGASTDTQYF
cdr3_nt: TGTGCCAGCAGTTTTTTCAGGGGGGCTAGCACAGATACGCAGTATTTT

clone_size: .
d_call: TRBD1
j_call: TRBJ2-7
v_call: TRBV7-2
cdr3_aa: CASSPRTGWAYEQYF
cdr3_nt: TGTGCCAGCAGCCCACGGACAGGGTGGGCGTACGAGCAGTACTTC

clone_size: .
d_call: TRBD1
j_call: TRBJ1-6
v_call: TRBV5-4
cdr3_aa: CASSYDRGSSPLHF
cdr3_nt: TGTGCCAGCAGTTACGACAGGGGAAGTTCACCCCTCCACTTT